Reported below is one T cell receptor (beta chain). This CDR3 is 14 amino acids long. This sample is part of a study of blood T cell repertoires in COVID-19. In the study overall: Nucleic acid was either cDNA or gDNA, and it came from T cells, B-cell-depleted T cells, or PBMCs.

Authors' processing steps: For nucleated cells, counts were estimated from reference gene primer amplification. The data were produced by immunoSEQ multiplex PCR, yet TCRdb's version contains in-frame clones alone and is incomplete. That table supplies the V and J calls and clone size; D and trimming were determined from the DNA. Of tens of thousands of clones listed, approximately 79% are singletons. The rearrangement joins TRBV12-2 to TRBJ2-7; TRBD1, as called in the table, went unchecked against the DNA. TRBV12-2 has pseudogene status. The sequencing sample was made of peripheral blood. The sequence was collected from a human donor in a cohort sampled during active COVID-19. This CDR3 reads CASRSPGQGYEQYF. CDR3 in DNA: TGTGCAAGTCGGTCCCCGGGACAGGGGTACGAGCAGTACTTC.